This entry concerns a single TCR beta chain. Its antigen is not identified. A read error may produce the germline difference seen at one junction end. This sample is part of a study of high-grade serous ovarian cancer treatment subgroups. About the study: Each sample yielded on average around 7,000 unique TCR beta rearrangements from around 14,000 reads. Study-wide findings and caveats: TCR relatedness rose with neoantigen level and trended with mutation load. Tumors within one patient showed repertoire similarity of about 0.11 to 0.85.

Germline V gives CDR1 SQVTM, CDR2 ANQGSEA. The CDR3 extends over 15 amino acids. Tumor tissue was taken before any definitive surgery or chemotherapy was given. The protocol was immunoSEQ multiplex PCR, while the TCRdb copy is restricted to in-frame clones and leaves out a portion. The repertoire holds about 30,000 clones, with 80% to 90% as singletons. The chain employs TRBV29-1 and TRBJ2-2, with D perhaps TRBD1 (5 bases). The TCR originated in a human donor with high-grade serous ovarian cancer. What was sequenced was tumor tissue. CDR3 residues: CSARMGPPNSGELFF. CDR3 nucleotide sequence: TGCAGCGCCCGTATGGGGCCTCCGAACTCCGGGGAGCTGTTTTTT.